The rows below give T cell receptor beta chains drawn from one sample of a study of control samples from healthy donors and cancer patients. The assay was immunoSEQ multiplex PCR, and TCRdb's table has in-frame clones only and misses some. The sample records 78,000 or so clones, approximately 88% being singletons. The specimen sequenced was blood. Receptor source: a man aged 50 or older in good health. CDR3s include the opening cysteine and the closing phenylalanine or tryptophan. The D gene is left open where the match is weak. Not every row has a clone size; where given, it reads once, few, many or a size class.

TGTGCCAGCAGTTCGTCCCTCGGGGGGACTGAAGCTTTCTTT	CASSSSLGGTEAFF	TRBV6-5	-	TRBJ1-1	14	-
TGTGCCAGCAGCTTAGATGGCCGGATGGAAGAGACCCAGTACTTC	CASSLDGRMEETQYF	TRBV11-2	-	TRBJ2-5	15	-
TGCAGCGTGGGGTCTAGCGGGAGATTCGATGAGCAGTTCTTC	CSVGSSGRFDEQFF	TRBV29-1	-	TRBJ2-1	14	TRBD2
TGTGCCACCCACGGACAGGGAGGAGTCGGCTATGGCTACACCTTC	CATHGQGGVGYGYTF	TRBV10-3	-	TRBJ1-2	15	TRBD1
TGTGCCAGCAGCCAAGATGGGGGAACGAGCTCCTACGAGCAGTACTTC	CASSQDGGTSSYEQYF	TRBV14	-	TRBJ2-7	16	-
TGCGCCAGCAGCCTTATCCCATTCGGCTCCTACGAGCAGTACTTC	CASSLIPFGSYEQYF	TRBV5-1	-	TRBJ2-7	15	-
TGCGCCACCTTAGACAGGCGTCCCCCGGGGGAGCAGTACTTC	CATLDRRPPGEQYF	TRBV10-1	few	TRBJ2-7	14	-
TGTGCCAGCAGCTTACTAAGCGGGGGCAACAGTGAGCAGTTCTTC	CASSLLSGGNSEQFF	TRBV7-3	-	TRBJ2-1	15	TRBD2
TGTGCCAGCAGTAAGCCGGGACAGGGTAACACAGATACGCAGTATTTT	CASSKPGQGNTDTQYF	TRBV7-9	-	TRBJ2-3	16	TRBD1
TGTGCCAGTAGTCCCCAGGTGAGGGGGCGCGGAGCTAACTATGGCTACACCTTC	CASSPQVRGRGANYGYTF	TRBV19	-	TRBJ1-2	18	TRBD1
TGTGCCAGCAGTTACAGGGGTGCTAATGAAAAACTGTTTTTT	CASSYRGANEKLFF	TRBV6-5	-	TRBJ1-4	14	-
TGTGCCAGCAGGCAAACTAGCGGGGGGACATGGGAGCAGTTCTTC	CASRQTSGGTWEQFF	TRBV6-1	once	TRBJ2-1	15	TRBD2
TGTGCCAGCAGTCTCCTCCGCGGGGGACCTGACTATGGCTACACCTTC	CASSLLRGGPDYGYTF	TRBV28	-	TRBJ1-2	16	-
TGTGCCAGCAGCTTAGGGATCGGCTCTGGGGCCAACGTCCTGACTTTC	CASSLGIGSGANVLTF	TRBV7-3	-	TRBJ2-6	16	-
TGTGCCAGCAGCGCCGCCGGGACAGGGTCCGAAAAACTGTTTTTT	CASSAAGTGSEKLFF	TRBV9	-	TRBJ1-4	15	TRBD1
TGTGCCAGCAGCTTAGCTCGAGGCACCATATATTTT	CASSLARGTIYF	TRBV7-2	-	TRBJ1-3	12	-
TGCGCCAGCACGGACAGGGCGAACACTGAAGCTTTCTTT	CASTDRANTEAFF	TRBV10-2	few	TRBJ1-1	13	TRBD1
TGTGCCAGCAGCTTAGGGTCTGGAGGGGATGGGCCCACAGATACGCAGTATTTT	CASSLGSGGDGPTDTQYF	TRBV7-2	once	TRBJ2-3	18	-
TGCGCCAGCAGCCCCGGGGGGACTAGCGGGAGTGTTCCCCCCTCCTACAATGAGCAGTTCTTC	CASSPGGTSGSVPPSYNEQFF	TRBV4-1	-	TRBJ2-1	21	TRBD2
TGTGCCAGCAGCTTGTTGGCAGGGGCTTCGACTGAAGCTTTCTTT	CASSLLAGASTEAFF	TRBV5-8	-	TRBJ1-1	15	-
TGTGCCAGCCTGGACCAGCAAACGCAGCAGTACTTC	CASLDQQTQQYF	TRBV6-5	-	TRBJ2-7	12	-
TGTGCCAGCAGTTTATCGCCAGGGAGGAACTATGGCTACACCTTC	CASSLSPGRNYGYTF	TRBV28	-	TRBJ1-2	15	-
TGTGCCAGCAGCACCCACAGGGTCGATAATGAAAAACTGTTTTTT	CASSTHRVDNEKLFF	TRBV3-1/TRBV3-2	-	TRBJ1-4	15	-
TGTGCCAGTACTGCCAGCTATAGCAATCAGCCCCAGCATTTT	CASTASYSNQPQHF	TRBV19	-	TRBJ1-5	14	-
TGTGCCAGCAGTCCACAGGACTTAGTCTCACCCCTCCACTTT	CASSPQDLVSPLHF	TRBV28	-	TRBJ1-6	14	-
TGCGCCAGCAGCTTGGTGGCGGGAGGGCCAACAGATACGCAGTATTTT	CASSLVAGGPTDTQYF	TRBV5-1	once	TRBJ2-3	16	TRBD2
TGCGCCAGCAGCCAAGACCGGGATTTACTCCTCTATGGCTACACCTTC	CASSQDRDLLLYGYTF	TRBV4-3	-	TRBJ1-2	16	-
TGTGCCTGGAGTGTCGCCACAGATACGCAGTATTTT	CAWSVATDTQYF	TRBV30	-	TRBJ2-3	12	-
TGTGCCAGTAGTATGTCCCGACAGACGAACACTGAAGCTTTCTTT	CASSMSRQTNTEAFF	TRBV19	-	TRBJ1-1	15	-
TGTGCCAGTAGTAAGACTAGCGGGAGGGCCTGGGCCGGGCAGTTCTTC	CASSKTSGRAWAGQFF	TRBV19	-	TRBJ2-1	16	TRBD2
TGTGCCAGCTCACCACCGCTAGGGGACGGGGAGCTGTTTTTT	CASSPPLGDGELFF	TRBV18	once	TRBJ2-2	14	-
TGTGCCACCAGTGATCCCGGGACTAGCGGGAGTAATGAGCAGTTCTTC	CATSDPGTSGSNEQFF	TRBV24-1	-	TRBJ2-1	16	TRBD2
TGTGCCAGCACTCTGGGGGGTAGATCACCCCTCCACTTT	CASTLGGRSPLHF	TRBV2	-	TRBJ1-6	13	-
TGTGCCAGCAGCTTCTCGGACAGGGGCTACGAGCAGTACTTC	CASSFSDRGYEQYF	TRBV5-4	-	TRBJ2-7	14	TRBD1
TGTGCCAGCAGTTTAAATCCAGGGTTTGAGCAGTTCTTC	CASSLNPGFEQFF	TRBV27	-	TRBJ2-1	13	-
TGTGCTAGTGGACCTCCGGACTTGACCGGGGAGCTGTTTTTT	CASGPPDLTGELFF	TRBV12-5	-	TRBJ2-2	14	-
TGCGCCAGCAGGCTGGGACTAGCAGTCTACGAGCAGTACTTC	CASRLGLAVYEQYF	TRBV5-1	-	TRBJ2-7	14	TRBD2
TGTGCCGCCAGCAGAGATAGCGGAAGCTCCTACGAGCAGTACTTC	CAASRDSGSSYEQYF	TRBV15	-	TRBJ2-7	15	-
TGTGCCAGCCCCCGGTCCACAGGGGCGTTGGATGAGCAGTTCTTC	CASPRSTGALDEQFF	TRBV21-1	-	TRBJ2-1	15	-
TGTGCCAGCAGTGAATTTCTGTTGCACACCTTC	CASSEFLLHTF	TRBV2	-	TRBJ1-2	11	-
TGTGCCAGCAGCGTAAGTCTCGCGGCGAACACCGGGGAGCTGTTTTTT	CASSVSLAANTGELFF	TRBV9	-	TRBJ2-2	16	-
TGTGCCAGCAGCCGGGACAGGGATGTAGTGCAGTACTTC	CASSRDRDVVQYF	TRBV6-5	-	TRBJ2-7	13	TRBD1
TGCGCCAGCAGCGAAGATTTGGGGCGCGAGACCCAGTACTTC	CASSEDLGRETQYF	TRBV5-1	-	TRBJ2-5	14	-
TGTGCCAGCAGCGGAGACAGGCGCACTGAAGCTTTCTTT	CASSGDRRTEAFF	TRBV3-1/TRBV3-2	-	TRBJ1-1	13	-
TGTGCCAGCAGCTTTCAGGGGGCCAGATCACCCCTCCACTTT	CASSFQGARSPLHF	TRBV7-2	-	TRBJ1-6	14	TRBD1
TGTGCCAGTAGTAGGAGCGATCCGGGAGTACAATATTTT	CASSRSDPGVQYF	TRBV19	-	TRBJ2-3	13	-
TGTGCCAGCAGCCCCGTCCACCTCGGAAGCACTGAAGCTTTCTTT	CASSPVHLGSTEAFF	TRBV6-2/TRBV6-3	few	TRBJ1-1	15	-
TGTGCCACCGCCCTGGCCTATAATTCACCCCTCCACTTT	CATALAYNSPLHF	TRBV7-2	-	TRBJ1-6	13	-
TGTGCCAGCAGTTACGAGCAGGGCCCCTACGAGCAGTACTTC	CASSYEQGPYEQYF	TRBV6-5	-	TRBJ2-7	14	-
TGTGCCAGTAGGCCCCTTCGGCCCACGAACACCGGGGAGCTGTTTTTT	CASRPLRPTNTGELFF	TRBV19	-	TRBJ2-2	16	-
TGCGCCAGCAGCCGTACAGGGACCGGGGAGCTGTTTTTT	CASSRTGTGELFF	TRBV5-1	few	TRBJ2-2	13	-
TGTGCCAGCAGCCCTTTCGAATTAGCAGCAGGAAACACCATATATTTT	CASSPFELAAGNTIYF	TRBV7-2	once	TRBJ1-3	16	-
TGCGCCAGCAGCCAAGCTAGCAGGGTCGGGTTCCGCACTGAAGCTTTCTTT	CASSQASRVGFRTEAFF	TRBV4-1	-	TRBJ1-1	17	-
TGTGCCACCCGGGTGGGGATGGGGATGAACACCGGGGAGCTGTTTTTT	CATRVGMGMNTGELFF	TRBV24-1	-	TRBJ2-2	16	-
TGTGCCAGCAGTCGACAGGGGAGCAATCAGCCCCAGCATTTT	CASSRQGSNQPQHF	TRBV6-5	once	TRBJ1-5	14	TRBD1
TGTGCCAGCACCACAGGGGTCTCTGGGGCCAACGTCCTGACTTTC	CASTTGVSGANVLTF	TRBV3-1/TRBV3-2	-	TRBJ2-6	15	TRBD1